This passage covers 18 T cell receptor beta chains from one sample sequenced in a study of technical replicates of blood from four donors. Method: immunoSEQ multiplex PCR; TCRdb's copy keeps in-frame clones and lacks some. In the table there are some 49,000 clones, 92% of which are singletons. Sequenced input: PBMCs. The receptors originated from a human donor in good health. Some clones in this sample may be carry-over from other donors' samples.

The genes are TRBV5-1 and TRBJ2-5; 11 nucleotides agree with TRBD2. Germline CDR1 SGHRS, CDR2 YFSETQ. With V trimmed by 5 bases and J by 1 base, 7 bases remained unmatched. The CDR3 length is 16 residues. CDR3 in amino acids: CASRKTGTSGQETQYF. As DNA, the CDR3 is TGCGCCAGCAGGAAGACCGGGACTAGCGGCCAAGAGACCCAGTACTTC.

The chain carries TRBV7-2 and TRBJ2-1; possibly TRBD2 for D (5 bases). Per germline, CDR1 SGHTA and CDR2 FQGNSA. Trimming stripped 4 bases from V and 3 bases from J, with 7 bases between. CDR3 length: 13 amino acids. In nucleotides, the CDR3 is TGTGCCAGCAGCTACCGGGACTACAATGAGCAGTTCTTC. This gives the protein CASSYRDYNEQFF. Supplemented by reference TRBV7-2 and TRBJ2-1, the full variable domain reads GAGVSQSPSNKVTEKGKDVELRCDPISGHTALYWYRQSLGQGLEFLIYFQGNSAPDKSGLPSDRFSAERTGGSVSTLTIQRTQQEDSAVYLCASSYRDYNEQFFGPGTRLTVL.

A single count supports this clone. The chain uses TRBV4-3 and TRBJ1-2, with a tentative D call TRBD1 (6 bases). The V and J ends lost 0 bases and 5 bases respectively, with 10 bases between them. The CDR3 runs 14 residues. Germline values: CDR1 LGHNA, CDR2 YSLEER. CDR3 in amino acids: CASSQDRGRYGYTF. CDR3 nucleotide sequence: TGCGCCAGCAGCCAAGACAGGGGCAGGTATGGCTACACCTTC.

This rearrangement joins TRBV5-4 to TRBJ2-7; 12 nucleotides line up with TRBD2. Germline V lookup: CDR1 SGHNT, CDR2 YYREEE (reference sequence). V lost 5 bases and J lost 6; bases outside the gene matches: 12. The CDR3 spans 16 residues. The CDR3: CASRPNLAGGPFEQYF. The CDR3 bases are TGTGCCAGCAGACCTAATCTAGCGGGAGGGCCGTTCGAGCAGTACTTC.

The J gene is TRBJ2-3, the V gene TRBV19; TRBD1 is a possible D gene (7 bases). CDR3 length equals 14 residues. V lost 3 bases, J lost 5 bases, and 12 bases lay in between. Looked up from germline, CDR1 is LNHDA and CDR2 is SQIVND (reference sequence). CDR3 sequence: CASSIFQGGDTQYF. CDR3 in DNA: TGTGCCAGTAGTATCTTTCAGGGGGGAGATACGCAGTATTTT.

The rearrangement joins TRBV5-4 to TRBJ2-7; 10 nucleotides align to TRBD2. CDR3 size: 16 residues. The V gene end was trimmed by 4 bases and the J gene end by 0 bases; junction bases not matched to a gene: 7. In germline, CDR1 is SGHNT, CDR2 YYREEE (reference sequence). The CDR3 loop is CASSGTTSGPSYEQYF. In DNA, the CDR3 is TGTGCCAGCAGCGGGACGACTAGCGGGCCCTCCTACGAGCAGTACTTC.

V gene TRBV5-4 combines with J gene TRBJ1-2; D gene uncertain. Germline V gene lookup returns CDR1 SGHNT and CDR2 YYREEE (reference sequence). This CDR3 is 13 amino acids long. V lost 4 bases to trimming and J lost 6 bases, with 13 bases between them. The CDR3 spells CASSRAGGNGYTF. In nucleotides, the CDR3 is TGTGCCAGCAGCCGGGCGGGAGGTAATGGCTACACCTTC.

The rearrangement joins TRBV15 to TRBJ2-5; D is possibly TRBD2 (5 bases). This CDR3 spans 14 amino acids. Germline V gene lookup returns CDR1 LNHNV and CDR2 YYDKDF (reference sequence). V shed 1 base and J shed 2 bases, with 8 bases lying between them. The CDR3 DNA reads TGTGCCACCAGCAGAGTGGGAGTTCAAGAGACCCAGTACTTC. This codes for CATSRVGVQETQYF.

The chain recombines TRBV6-5 with TRBJ1-2, with D perhaps matching TRBD1 (6 bases). Germline CDR1 is MNHEY and CDR2 is SVGAGI. CDR3 length equals 14 residues. V was trimmed by 6 bases and J by 5 bases, leaving 16 bases between them. CDR3 bases: TGTGCCAGCAGCTCCGGGGGGGGCGCGTATGGCTACACCTTC. Protein: CASSSGGGAYGYTF.

J is TRBJ2-2 and V is TRBV7-8, with TRBD2 identical over 10 bases. Germline values: CDR1 SGHVS, CDR2 FQNEAQ. The V and J ends lost 5 bases and 3 bases, in that order; junction bases with no gene match: 9. The CDR3 extends over 17 amino acids. CDR3 residues: CASSQKASGSYTGELFF. Written as DNA, the CDR3 is TGTGCCAGCAGCCAGAAGGCTAGCGGGAGCTACACCGGGGAGCTGTTTTTT.

A single count supports this clone. The chain combines TRBV29-1 with TRBJ2-1; TRBD2 matches 7 bases. Germline CDR1 reads SQVTM; CDR2 reads ANQGSEA. The J segment lost 3 bases and the V segment lost 2 bases, leaving 4 bases of the junction unmatched. The CDR3 sequence is 14 residues long. The CDR3 reads CSVELRELYNEQFF. CDR3 DNA: TGCAGCGTTGAACTGCGGGAGCTCTACAATGAGCAGTTCTTC.

This sequence joins TRBV19 and TRBJ2-1, with TRBD2 matching over 16 bases. This CDR3 comprises 20 residues. After removal of 1 base from V and 3 bases from J, the junction contained 9 bases not matched to a gene. The germline V gene encodes CDR1 LNHDA and CDR2 SQIVND (reference sequence). The CDR3 DNA reads as TGTGCCAGTAGTATAGTGGGGACTAGCGGGAGGGCCGCCCGCTACAATGAGCAGTTCTTC. This sequence encodes CASSIVGTSGRAARYNEQFF.

This clone was found once. The rearrangement joins TRBV5-6 to TRBJ1-1; D is unclear. V was cut by 0 bases and J by 8 bases, with 11 bases left in between. CDR3 length equals 13 residues. The germline V gene encodes CDR1 SGHDT and CDR2 YYEEEE. This chain's CDR3 is CASSLDGEQEAFF. CDR3 bases: TGTGCCAGCAGCTTGGACGGAGAACAAGAAGCTTTCTTT.

The CDR3 coding sequence is TGTGCCAGCAGCGAGGGACTAGCGGGGGGTTACGAGCAGTACTTC. Translating gives CASSEGLAGGYEQYF. The chain carries TRBV5-6 and TRBJ2-7, with TRBD2 identical over 15 bases. The germline CDR1 and CDR2 sequences are SGHDT and YYEEEE. V was clipped by 4 bases and J by 4 bases; unmatched bases: 3. The CDR3 sequence is 15 residues long.

The chain couples TRBV5-1 to TRBJ2-5, with 11 bases that match TRBD2. The ends lost 4 bases at V and 2 bases at J; junction bases unmatched: 4. CDR3 size: 15 residues. CDR1 and CDR2 from the germline V gene are SGHRS and YFSETQ. CDR3 amino acids: CASSQGTSGQETQYF. DNA for the CDR3: TGCGCCAGCAGCCAAGGGACTAGCGGACAAGAGACCCAGTACTTC.

The chain joins TRBV5-1 to TRBJ2-5, with 10 bases lining up with TRBD1. The CDR3 is 14 amino acids. V was clipped by 3 bases and J by 5 bases; unmatched bases: 4. Germline lookup yields CDR1 SGHRS and CDR2 YFSETQ. CDR3 amino acids: CASSSGQGWETQYF. The CDR3 nucleotides are TGCGCCAGCAGCTCGGGACAGGGGTGGGAGACCCAGTACTTC.

The chain employs TRBV6-5 and TRBJ1-6; 8 bases are shared with TRBD1. The V gene end was trimmed by 6 bases and the J gene end by 7 bases; junction bases not matched to a gene: 5. CDR3 length: 14 amino acids. Germline V gene lookup returns CDR1 MNHEY and CDR2 SVGAGI. Here the CDR3 reads CASSEGQENSPLHF. As DNA, the CDR3 is TGTGCCAGCAGCGAGGGACAGGAGAATTCACCCCTCCACTTT.

The chain uses TRBV5-1 and TRBJ2-7, with 8 bases lining up with TRBD2. V gave up 4 bases and J gave up 0 bases; unmatched junction bases: 3. The CDR3 runs 14 residues. CDR1 is SGHRS, CDR2 YFSETQ, per germline. CDR3 sequence: CASSGAGGSYEQYF. The CDR3 region has the DNA TGCGCCAGCAGCGGGGCGGGAGGCTCCTACGAGCAGTACTTC.